These T cell receptor beta chains were read from a single sample in a study of T cell changes during pregnancy in multiple sclerosis. Sequenced by immunoSEQ multiplex PCR; TCRdb stores in-frame clones only, minus some. The data contain about 30,000 clones, roughly 91% of them singletons. This specimen was CD4+ T cells from peripheral blood mononuclear cells, taken after pregnancy. The receptors originated from a female donor with multiple sclerosis, enrolled in a pregnancy study. The CDR3 runs from the conserved cysteine through the conserved F or W. The order of the fields is D gene, clone size, V gene, J gene, CDR3 DNA, CDR3 protein. A D gene is named only where the DNA matches it firmly. Expanded clones are given a class, and other clones once, few, many or no size at all.

NA,NA,TRBV4-1,TRBJ1-1,TGCGCCAGCAGCCAAGAGATTGCGGGGTTCACTGAAGCTTTCTTT,CASSQEIAGFTEAFF
NA,NA,TRBV7-2,TRBJ2-1,TGTGCCAGCAGCCGGGAGCAGAGCTCCTACAATGAGCAGTTCTTC,CASSREQSSYNEQFF
TRBD1,NA,TRBV7-2,TRBJ1-2,TGTGCCAGCAGCTTAGCCCCGAGACAGGGCAACTATGGCTACACCTTC,CASSLAPRQGNYGYTF
TRBD1,NA,TRBV18,TRBJ1-4,TGTGCCAGCTCACCAATATTCGGACAGGGGAATGAAAAACTGTTTTTT,CASSPIFGQGNEKLFF
NA,NA,TRBV29-1,TRBJ1-1,TGCAGCGCCACGGTGGGAGGGCGGAACACTGAAGCTTTCTTT,CSATVGGRNTEAFF
NA,once,TRBV30,TRBJ1-5,TGTGCCTGGACGGCCTCTAGTAGCGGCAATCAGCCCCAGCATTTT,CAWTASSSGNQPQHF
NA,NA,TRBV30,TRBJ1-1,TGTGCCTGGATCGCAGGGTGGACTTTCTTT,CAWIAGWTFF
NA,NA,TRBV10-3,TRBJ1-1,TGTGCCATCAGTGAAGGGGGTACTGAAGCTTTCTTT,CAISEGGTEAFF
TRBD2,NA,TRBV5-4,TRBJ2-3,TGTGCCAGTAGTCTAGCGGGGGGGCGCTCAGATACGCAGTATTTT,CASSLAGGRSDTQYF
NA,NA,TRBV4-2,TRBJ2-1,TGTGCCAGCAGCCAAGAGGTGCTAGCGTACAATGAGCAGTTCTTC,CASSQEVLAYNEQFF
TRBD2,NA,TRBV11-3,TRBJ2-1,TGTGCCAGCAGCCTTACTAGCGGGAGGGCCCTCTACAATGAGCAGTTCTTC,CASSLTSGRALYNEQFF
TRBD2,NA,TRBV30,TRBJ2-3,TGTGCCTGGAGACTAGCGGGAGCCCGGGGTGTGTATTTT,CAWRLAGARGVYF
NA,NA,TRBV20-1,TRBJ2-7,TGCAGTGCCCAGATCAACTACGAGCAGTACTTC,CSAQINYEQYF
NA,NA,TRBV9,TRBJ1-1,TGTGCCAGCAGCGGAACTACCACCGGGACTGAAGCTTTCTTT,CASSGTTTGTEAFF
NA,few,TRBV7-2,TRBJ1-1,TGTGCCAGCAGCTTAGATACGGCTGAAGCTTTCTTT,CASSLDTAEAFF
NA,once,TRBV19,TRBJ2-2,NA,CASNPSGFGAGELFF
TRBD1,NA,TRBV2,TRBJ1-5,TGTGCCAGCAGTCCGCAGGGGGGATATAACAATCAGCCCCAGCATTTT,CASSPQGGYNNQPQHF
NA,once,TRBV29-1,TRBJ1-2,TGCAGCGTGGGGGAGGGAGGAGGCTACACCTTC,CSVGEGGGYTF
NA,NA,TRBV28,TRBJ2-3,TGTGCCAGCACCGTCACAGATACGCAGTATTTT,CASTVTDTQYF
NA,NA,TRBV29-1,TRBJ1-3,TGCAGCGTTGAGGGGAGCTCTGGAAACACCATATATTTT,CSVEGSSGNTIYF
NA,NA,TRBV9,TRBJ1-2,TGTGCCAGCAGCTCCACAGGGTATAGCTATGGCTACACCTTC,CASSSTGYSYGYTF
NA,NA,TRBV7-9,TRBJ1-1,TGTGCCAGCAGCTTGGAGGGGGAAGCTTTCTTT,CASSLEGEAFF
TRBD1,NA,TRBV10-3,TRBJ1-1,TGTGCCAACCAGGACAGGCCGAACACTGAAGCTTTCTTT,CANQDRPNTEAFF